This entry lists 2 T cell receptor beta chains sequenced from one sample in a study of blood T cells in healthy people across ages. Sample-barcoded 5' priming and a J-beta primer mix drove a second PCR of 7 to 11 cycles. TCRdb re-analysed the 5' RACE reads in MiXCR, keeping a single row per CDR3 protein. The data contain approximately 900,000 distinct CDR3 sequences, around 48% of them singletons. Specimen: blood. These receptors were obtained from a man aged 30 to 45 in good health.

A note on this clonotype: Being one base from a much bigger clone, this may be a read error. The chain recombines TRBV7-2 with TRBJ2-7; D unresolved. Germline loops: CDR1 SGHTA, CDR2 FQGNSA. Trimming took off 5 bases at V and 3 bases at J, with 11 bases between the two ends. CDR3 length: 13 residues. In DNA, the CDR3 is TGTGCCAGCAGCCCAGACGAGTTCTACGAGCAGTACTTC. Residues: CASSPDEFYEQYF.

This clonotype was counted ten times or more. The CDR3 reads CASSVEGIGDEQFF. DNA of the CDR3: TGTGCCAGCAGCGTAGAAGGGATAGGCGATGAGCAGTTCTTC. The chain has TRBV9 and TRBJ2-1; no firm D call. V lost 0 bases and J lost 8, with 12 bases in between. Germline assignment: CDR1 SGDLS and CDR2 YYNGEE. This CDR3 is built from 14 residues.